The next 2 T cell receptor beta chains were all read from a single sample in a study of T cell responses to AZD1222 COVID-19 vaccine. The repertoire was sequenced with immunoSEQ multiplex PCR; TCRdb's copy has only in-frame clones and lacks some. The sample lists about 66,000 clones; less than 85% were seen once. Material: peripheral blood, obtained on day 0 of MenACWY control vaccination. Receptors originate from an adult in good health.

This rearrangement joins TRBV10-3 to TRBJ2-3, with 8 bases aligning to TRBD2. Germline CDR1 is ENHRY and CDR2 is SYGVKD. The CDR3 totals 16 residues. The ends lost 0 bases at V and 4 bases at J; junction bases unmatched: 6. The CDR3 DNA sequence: TGTGCCATCAGTGAGTCTACCGGGAGGGCCCCAGATACGCAGTATTTT. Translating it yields CAISESTGRAPDTQYF.

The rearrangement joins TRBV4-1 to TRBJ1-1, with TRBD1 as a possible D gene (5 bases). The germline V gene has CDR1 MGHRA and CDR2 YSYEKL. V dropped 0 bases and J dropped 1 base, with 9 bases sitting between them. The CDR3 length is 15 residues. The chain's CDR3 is CASSQEPGSNTEAFF. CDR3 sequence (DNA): TGCGCCAGCAGCCAAGAGCCAGGGTCGAACACTGAAGCTTTCTTT.